This T cell receptor (beta chain) was found in a study of T cell repertoires in ileal Crohn's disease. Turning to the study itself: About half of patients got postoperative therapy: around 10 thiopurines, around 20 anti-TNF. Findings and caveats of the study: High-frequency clones were more common in sorted CD8 than CD4 cells. Endoscopic recurrence occurred in every patient whose clonality exceeded 26.8%.

Here immunoSEQ multiplex PCR was the method, and the copy in TCRdb shows in-frame clones only, minus some. The sample carries thousands of clones, 75% to 85% recorded once. The V segment lost 7 bases and the J segment 2 bases; nucleotides outside the gene matches: 6. This CDR3 region has 14 residues. Germline CDR1 reads SNHLY; CDR2 reads FYNNEI. As concerns this clone: Its antigen is not identified.

The source is an adult with Crohn's disease. This rearrangement joins TRBV2 to TRBJ2-5, with 8 bases identical to TRBD2. Input material: ileal tissue. The CDR3 DNA is TGTGCCAGCAAGAGCGGGAGTCGGCAAGAGACCCAGTACTTC. Translation gives CASKSGSRQETQYF.